Below, one TCR beta chain is given with its context. The antigen is not known. Germline V gives CDR1 SGHRS, CDR2 YFSETQ. This CDR3 comprises 14 residues. The germline V and J ends were trimmed by 4 bases and 0 bases, with 11 bases remaining between them. Assay used: immunoSEQ multiplex PCR; TCRdb lists only in-frame clones, some missing. The sample has just over 350,000 clones, about 85% seen once. These data are taken from a study of Ad26.COV2.S vaccination and SARS-CoV-2 variants. Study-wide context: Ad26.COV2.S was injected intramuscularly once or twice, 56 days apart.

Points from the study as a whole: In TCR breadth and depth analyses, total T cell responses may have been underestimated. Reported findings describe substantial breadth in spike-specific CD8+ and CD4+ T cell responses following vaccination.

Specified treatment: over 15 received Ad26.COV2.S at low or high dose, single or two shots; five or six received placebo; per-sample allocation not given. Samples were taken on day 63 after the first vaccine or placebo injection. Based in Boston, the donor was an adult of 18-55 years. The clonotype was recovered from a person between 18 and 60 years old who received the Ad26.COV2.S COVID-19 vaccine or a placebo. The chain is built from TRBV5-1 and TRBJ2-7; no firm D call. Sequences were derived from peripheral blood, sampled in a trial of Ad26.COV2.S vaccine versus placebo. The CDR3 DNA follows: TGCGCCAGCAGCCAAGACCCGAGCTCCTACGAGCAGTACTTC. It yields the protein CASSQDPSSYEQYF.